This TCR beta chain is from a study of blood T cells in healthy people across ages. Study-wide points: Getting older went along with TCR beta diversity per million T cells dropping roughly linearly.

A few counts support this clonotype. Its antigen is not identified. V was clipped by 1 base and J by 5 bases, with 14 bases between them. CDR1 DFQATT and CDR2 SNEGSKA come from the germline V gene (reference sequence). The length of the CDR3 is 14 residues. Then a second PCR, running roughly 7 to 11 cycles, was carried out with a sample-barcoded 5' primer and a J-beta primer mix. Researchers report that a template-switch adaptor with 12 random nucleotides tagged each cDNA molecule. In TCRdb, the 5' RACE reads were re-called with MiXCR into one record per CDR3 protein. The data show about 1.8 million distinct CDR3 sequences, around half seen once.

The TCR was taken from a middle-aged woman in good health. The chain employs TRBV20-1 and TRBJ2-5; a weak D match, TRBD2 (6 bases). The sample consisted of blood. The CDR3 DNA reads as TGCAGTGCTAGAGTCCCTAGCGTACAGGAGACCCAGTACTTC. Amino acid sequence: CSARVPSVQETQYF.